This T cell receptor (beta chain) was identified in a study of beta chain features in type 1 diabetes. Expressed TCRB transcripts were sequenced because the entire RNA isolate underwent reverse transcription. The data were produced by immunoSEQ multiplex PCR, yet TCRdb's version contains in-frame clones alone and is incomplete. The sample holds 450,000 or so clones, around 10% seen once. CDR1 is LGHNA and CDR2 is YSLEER in the germline V gene. Trimming left V 8 bases short and J 3 bases short, with 19 bases between. The CDR3 has 16 amino acids. V is TRBV4-3 and J is TRBJ2-2, with D maybe TRBD2 (5 bases). The sample taken for sequencing was naive CD4+ T cells from blood. This receptor was obtained from a woman aged 18-35 years in good health. The CDR3 sequence is CASRSLGAGYTGELFF. DNA for the CDR3: TGCGCCAGCCGATCCCTAGGTGCGGGTTACACCGGGGAGCTGTTTTTT.